What follows are 31 T cell receptor beta chains derived from one specimen sequenced in a study of blood T cell repertoires in COVID-19. Using immunoSEQ multiplex PCR, the repertoire was profiled, and TCRdb retains in-frame clones only, with some absent. The sample consists of about 59,000 clones, more than 60% of them appearing once. The sequenced sample was peripheral blood. The receptor set was obtained from a woman in her seventies with acute or convalescent COVID-19.

This clone showed up just a few times. The rearrangement links TRBV18 to TRBJ1-1; TRBD1 agrees at 7 bases. CDR3 length equals 16 residues. Trimming at V came to 2 bases and at J to 0 bases, leaving 6 bases not matched to a gene. Per germline, CDR1 KGHSH and CDR2 LQKENI. The CDR3 here is CASSPWAGGLNTEAFF. The CDR3, as DNA: TGTGCCAGCTCACCATGGGCAGGGGGTTTGAACACTGAAGCTTTCTTT. The full variable domain, its missing parts supplied by reference TRBV18 and TRBJ1-1, is NAGVMQNPRHLVRRRGQEARLRCSPMKGHSHVYWYRQLPEEGLKFMVYLQKENIIDESGMPKERFSAEFPKEGPSILRIQQVVRGDSAAYFCASSPWAGGLNTEAFFGQGTRLTVV.

The J gene is TRBJ2-2, the V gene TRBV19; 7 nucleotides line up with TRBD1. Germline assignment: CDR1 LNHDA and CDR2 SQIVND (reference sequence). Trimming cost V 5 bases and J 0 bases; bases outside gene matches: 3. The CDR3 has 15 residues. The CDR3 loop reads CASSWTGSNTGELFF. In DNA form, the CDR3 reads TGTGCCAGTAGTTGGACAGGCTCGAACACCGGGGAGCTGTTTTTT.

The V call is TRBV5-6, the J call TRBJ2-7, with TRBD1 as a possible D gene (6 bases). Trimming removed 5 bases from V and 6 bases from J, with 15 bases in between. The CDR3 contains 13 residues. CDR1 and CDR2 from the germline V gene are SGHDT and YYEEEE. The CDR3 DNA reads as TGTGCCAGCAGTAGGAACAGGGTTAGCGAGCAGTACGTC. Translated: CASSRNRVSEQYV.

This clone was counted a single time. V gene TRBV6-1 combines with J gene TRBJ1-3; TRBD1 matches 10 bases. After removal of 3 bases from V and 5 bases from J, the junction contained 10 bases not matched to a gene. Germline lookup yields CDR1 MNHNS and CDR2 SASEGT. The CDR3 sequence is 17 residues long. CDR3 in amino acids: CASSDPTGGGFRNTIYF. Here the CDR3 DNA reads TGTGCCAGCAGTGACCCGACAGGGGGCGGCTTTAGAAACACCATATATTTT.

The chain uses TRBV7-9 and TRBJ2-2; no clear D gene. Trimming removed 0 bases at V and 8 bases at J, with 7 bases between. The CDR3 is 13 residues long. CDR1 is SEHNR and CDR2 is FQNEAQ in the germline V gene (reference sequence). This CDR3 reads CASSLAERGELFF. CDR3 nucleotides: TGTGCCAGCAGCTTAGCTGAGAGAGGGGAGCTGTTTTTT.

V usage is TRBV6-1 and J usage is TRBJ1-2; TRBD1 agrees at 8 bases. Germline V gene sequence: CDR1 MNHNS, CDR2 SASEGT. CDR3 length equals 15 residues. With 3 bases clipped from V and 3 bases from J, the junction kept 6 bases outside the gene matches. The CDR3 DNA sequence: TGTGCCAGCAGTGACCTGACAGGGGTGGACTATGGCTACACCTTC. Encoded protein: CASSDLTGVDYGYTF.

This clone was found once. The V call is TRBV6-4, the J call TRBJ1-2; D may be TRBD1 (6 bases). Germline values: CDR1 MRHNA, CDR2 SNTAGT. The V end was cut by 2 bases, the J end by 5 bases, with 15 bases between. The CDR3 loop spans 15 amino acids. CDR3 nucleotide sequence: TGTGCCAGCAGTGACAAACCGGGACACTATTATGGCTACACCTTC. Translation: CASSDKPGHYYGYTF.

V usage is TRBV2 and J usage is TRBJ2-5; 8 bases line up with TRBD2. This CDR3 contains 14 residues. Unmatched junction bases numbered 4, after V lost 5 bases and J lost 2 bases. Germline V gives CDR1 SNHLY, CDR2 FYNNEI. CDR3 residues: CASSRSGGQETQYF. CDR3 sequence (DNA): TGTGCCAGCAGTAGGAGCGGGGGACAAGAGACCCAGTACTTC.

J is TRBJ2-7 and V is TRBV29-1; no firm D call. The V and J ends lost 4 bases and 6 bases respectively, with 19 bases between them. CDR1 SQVTM and CDR2 ANQGSEA come from the germline V gene. The CDR3 consists of 14 residues. For the CDR3, the DNA is TGCAGCGTTGTAGGTGCCAAAGGCACGGGCGAGCAGTACTTC. As protein: CSVVGAKGTGEQYF.

The gene calls are TRBV10-3 and TRBJ1-2, with TRBD1 matching over 11 bases. CDR3 size: 16 residues. J lost 4 bases, V lost 5 bases, and 9 bases had no gene match. The germline V gene has CDR1 ENHRY and CDR2 SYGVKD. The DNA of the CDR3 is TGTGCCATCAGTACAACTGGACAGGGGGCCCTCTATGGCTACACCTTC. Protein: CAISTTGQGALYGYTF.

The CDR3 protein is CASSQRGGYGNTIYF. CDR3 in DNA: TGCGCCAGCAGCCAAAGGGGGGGCTATGGAAACACCATATATTTT. The rearrangement links TRBV4-1 to TRBJ1-3, with a weak D call TRBD1 (6 bases). The length of the CDR3 is 15 residues. The V end was cut by 2 bases, the J end by 3 bases, with 11 bases between. Germline CDR1 is MGHRA and CDR2 is YSYEKL.

The table lists this clone with a few counts. The gene calls are TRBV6-1 and TRBJ1-1; D might be TRBD1 (5 bases). This CDR3 has 14 amino acids. With 1 base removed from V and 4 bases from J, the gap between germline ends came to 10 bases. From germline, CDR1 is MNHNS and CDR2 SASEGT. The CDR3 DNA sequence: TGTGCCAGCAGTGAAGTCATGGGGGGCACTGAAGCTTTCTTT. It yields the protein CASSEVMGGTEAFF.

This sequence joins TRBV5-1 and TRBJ1-1; TRBD1 aligns across 8 bases. Trimming removed 4 bases from V and 5 bases from J; junction bases left unmatched: 10. The CDR3 has 15 amino acids. CDR1 and CDR2 (germline): SGHRS, YFSETQ. The CDR3: CASSQTGQGGTEAFF. The DNA of the CDR3 is TGCGCCAGCAGCCAAACAGGACAGGGTGGAACTGAAGCTTTCTTT.

The chain couples TRBV19 to TRBJ1-1; D is ambiguous. V dropped 1 base and J dropped 6 bases, with 6 bases sitting between them. Germline-derived CDR1 and CDR2 are LNHDA and SQIVND (reference sequence). The CDR3 covers 12 residues. The CDR3 DNA sequence: TGTGCCAGTAGTATAGGAGGGTCTGAAGCTTTCTTT. As protein: CASSIGGSEAFF.

This clone was observed many times. V usage is TRBV30 and J usage is TRBJ1-1, with a possible D match to TRBD1 (6 bases). CDR3 length: 12 residues. V was shortened by 2 bases and J by 7 bases, with 11 bases between the two germline ends. Germline assignment: CDR1 GTSNPN and CDR2 SVGIG (reference sequence). DNA of the CDR3: TGTGCCTGGAGTACACAGGGCTTTGAAGCTTTCTTT. Translated, it gives CAWSTQGFEAFF.

This chain uses TRBV3-1 (or the pseudogene TRBV3-2) with TRBJ2-1, with 11 nucleotides matching TRBD2. Germline-derived CDR1 and CDR2 are LGHDT and YNNKEL (reference sequence). This CDR3 is 15 amino acids long. V lost 4 bases and J lost 6; bases outside the gene matches: 5. CDR3 nucleotide sequence: TGTGCCAGCAGCCTTAGCGGGGGGGCAGGCAATGAGCAGTTCTTC. Protein product: CASSLSGGAGNEQFF.

This clone was recorded a few times. The chain carries TRBV6-5 and TRBJ1-2; 7 bases map to TRBD1. Germline CDR1 MNHEY, CDR2 SVGAGI. Trimming at V came to 5 bases and at J to 2 bases, leaving 8 bases not matched to a gene. This CDR3 has 15 amino acids. CDR3 in amino acids: CASSQLTGKNYGYTF. The CDR3 coding sequence is TGTGCCAGCAGTCAGCTGACAGGGAAGAACTATGGCTACACCTTC.

The V and J genes are TRBV10-3 and TRBJ1-5, with a weak D call TRBD1 (6 bases). The ends were cut back, 3 bases at V and 4 bases at J, with 13 bases in the middle. The CDR3 consists of 15 residues. CDR1 is ENHRY, CDR2 SYGVKD, per germline. For the CDR3, the DNA is TGTGCCATCAGTGAAGCAATGGGACAAAATCAGCCCCAGCATTTT. It is translated as CAISEAMGQNQPQHF.

The V call is TRBV29-1, the J call TRBJ2-1; tentative D call: TRBD1 (6 bases). The germline CDR1 and CDR2 sequences are SQVTM and ANQGSEA. This CDR3 region has 13 residues. Trimming took 7 bases from V and 0 from J, leaving 10 bases between them. CDR3 protein: CSGQVSSYNEQFF. CDR3 DNA sequence: TGCAGCGGACAGGTTAGCTCCTACAATGAGCAGTTCTTC.

This chain links TRBV19 with TRBJ2-3; tentative D call: TRBD2 (6 bases). Germline lookup yields CDR1 LNHDA and CDR2 SQIVND (reference sequence). Between the trimmed V and J ends, which lost 9 bases and 5 bases, there was a span of 18 bases. The CDR3 length is 14 residues. CDR3 in amino acids: CASRRGTALDTQYF. CDR3 DNA: TGTGCCAGCCGTCGGGGGACCGCATTAGATACGCAGTATTTT.

This clone was observed a single time. The gene calls are TRBV3-1 (or the pseudogene TRBV3-2) and TRBJ1-5, with 9 nucleotides matching TRBD1. CDR1 is LGHDT and CDR2 is YNNKEL in the germline V gene (reference sequence). The trim removed 2 bases at V and 6 bases at J, leaving 11 bases unmatched. This CDR3 has 17 residues. DNA for the CDR3: TGTGCCAGCAGCCAAAGGGGGCAGGGACAGGGTGTTCAGCCCCAGCATTTT. It encodes CASSQRGQGQGVQPQHF.

This clone showed up just once. The chain carries TRBV6-2 or TRBV6-3 and TRBJ1-1; possible D gene TRBD1, 6 bases. V shed 4 bases and J shed 7 bases, with 13 bases lying between them. This CDR3 region has 13 residues. Germline loops: CDR1 MNHEY, CDR2 SVGEGT. The CDR3, as DNA: TGTGCCAGCAGTTCCCAGGGGCGTGGTGAAGCTTTCTTT. Amino acids: CASSSQGRGEAFF.

This clone appeared once. The chain carries TRBV30 and TRBJ2-1; possibly TRBD1 for D (6 bases). The CDR3 covers 13 residues. Trimming removed 5 bases from V and 4 bases from J, with 12 bases in between. Germline V gene lookup returns CDR1 GTSNPN and CDR2 SVGIG (reference sequence). Here the CDR3 DNA reads TGTGCCTGGTTGGACAGCTTTTACAATGAGCAGTTCTTC. Translated, it gives CAWLDSFYNEQFF.

The chain has TRBV3-1 (or the pseudogene TRBV3-2) and TRBJ2-2; D is unresolved. This CDR3 region has 15 residues. Deletions cut 2 bases from V and 8 bases from J, with 15 bases between. CDR1 and CDR2 (germline): LGHDT, YNNKEL (reference sequence). The CDR3 nucleotides are TGTGCCAGCAGCCAAAATGTGAACATCTGGGGGGAGCTGTTTTTT. As protein: CASSQNVNIWGELFF.

CDR3: CASSLVGSGGARETQYF. CDR3 nucleotide sequence: TGTGCCAGCAGCTTAGTGGGTAGCGGGGGGGCTCGAGAGACCCAGTACTTC. The gene calls are TRBV7-8 and TRBJ2-5; 11 bases are a match to TRBD2. CDR1 is SGHVS and CDR2 is FQNEAQ in the germline V gene. V lost 1 base and J lost 4; bases outside the gene matches: 8. The CDR3 totals 17 residues.

This chain connects TRBV6-5 to TRBJ1-6; D is ambiguous. The CDR3 totals 16 residues. Trimming took 0 bases from V and 9 from J, leaving 15 bases between them. CDR1 is MNHEY, CDR2 SVGAGI, per germline. The CDR3 here is CASSYSLLTLGSPLHF. CDR3 in DNA: TGTGCCAGCAGTTACTCTTTGCTAACCCTAGGTTCACCCCTCCACTTT.

This clone was seen just once. The rearrangement joins TRBV10-3 to TRBJ2-5, with 12 bases aligning to TRBD2. Germline trimming cut 0 bases from V and 3 bases from J; bases unmatched to any gene: 5. Germline-derived CDR1 and CDR2 are ENHRY and SYGVKD. The CDR3 length is 17 residues. CDR3 DNA sequence: TGTGCCATCAGTGAGTCCGGACTAGCGGGGATCAAAGAGACCCAGTACTTC. Protein: CAISESGLAGIKETQYF.

This clone was recorded a few times. The V and J genes are TRBV20-1 and TRBJ1-5, with no clear D. The CDR3 runs to 13 residues. V was pared by 3 bases and J by 7 bases, with 13 bases between. Germline V gene data show CDR1 as DFQATT and CDR2 as SNEGSKA (reference sequence). The CDR3 sequence is CSASFGVRQPQHF. CDR3 DNA: TGCAGTGCTAGTTTCGGGGTAAGGCAGCCCCAGCATTTT.

The chain links TRBV18 to TRBJ1-3, with TRBD1 as a possible D gene (5 bases). Deletions cut 4 bases from V and 4 bases from J, with 11 bases between. The germline gives CDR1 KGHSH, CDR2 LQKENI. The CDR3 covers 14 residues. For the CDR3, the DNA is TGTGCCAGCTCACTGAGCCCAGGGGGAAACACCATATATTTT. Amino acids: CASSLSPGGNTIYF.

V is TRBV6-1 and J is TRBJ1-1; D uncertain. V was cut by 3 bases and J by 1 base, with 9 bases left in between. This CDR3 spans 14 amino acids. Germline V gene data show CDR1 as MNHNS and CDR2 as SASEGT. Here the CDR3 reads CASSEGDENTEAFF. The CDR3 DNA reads TGTGCCAGCAGTGAGGGCGATGAGAACACTGAAGCTTTCTTT.

The chain has TRBV7-2 and TRBJ2-5; D not resolved. CDR3 length: 11 residues. In germline, CDR1 is SGHTA, CDR2 FQGNSA. V lost 3 bases, J lost 6 bases, and 5 bases lay in between. CDR3 in DNA: TGTGCCAGCAGCTTTTCAAAGACCCAGTACTTC. Translating it yields CASSFSKTQYF. Variable domain in full (rest from reference TRBV7-2 and TRBJ2-5): GAGVSQSPSNKVTEKGKDVELRCDPISGHTALYWYRQSLGQGLEFLIYFQGNSAPDKSGLPSDRFSAERTGGSVSTLTIQRTQQEDSAVYLCASSFSKTQYFGPGTRLLVL.